A single sample gave rise to the 24 T cell receptor beta chains below, sequenced in a study of OX40 agonist ivuxolimab in advanced cancers. The protocol used for the library was the immunoSEQ multiplex PCR assay. The immuneACCESS repertoire file appears here via TCRdb, limited to in-frame rearrangements. These files lack a portion of the clones; in checked studies, under half of the deficit traces to unresolved V genes, and the cause of the others is not known. Within this sample are about 70,000 clones, with roughly nine tenths of them counted one time only. Together, the top ten hold roughly 1% of the sample. The sample here was CD4+ or CD8+ T cells sorted from blood, taken in a trial of the OX40 agonist ivuxolimab. These TCRs come from an adult with an advanced solid tumor such as melanoma, head and neck, liver or kidney cancer.

V gene TRBV30 combines with J gene TRBJ2-2; tentative D call: TRBD1 (6 bases). V was pared by 4 bases and J by 5 bases, with 14 bases between. Germline CDR1 GTSNPN, CDR2 SVGIG (reference sequence). The CDR3 has 14 residues. The DNA of the CDR3 is TGTGCCTGGAAAGGGGGTAGCGTGACCGGGGAGCTGTTTTTT. Its protein product is CAWKGGSVTGELFF.

The chain links TRBV28 to TRBJ1-1, with 9 bases identical to TRBD1. There are 19 residues in the CDR3. Germline CDR1 is MDHEN and CDR2 is SYDVKM. The J segment lost 6 bases and the V segment lost 3 bases, leaving 20 bases of the junction unmatched. CDR3 residues: CASSLPAGTGIPEAAEAFF. The CDR3 nucleotides read TGTGCCAGCAGTTTGCCCGCCGGGACAGGGATCCCCGAAGCCGCTGAAGCTTTCTTT.

The chain is built from TRBV9 and TRBJ1-5; D ambiguous. The CDR3 spans 13 residues. CDR1 is SGDLS and CDR2 is YYNGEE in the germline V gene. The V end lost 3 bases, the J end lost 7 bases, and 11 bases lay between the germline ends. CDR3 bases: TGTGCCAGCAGCGACGGGGTGGGGCAGCCCCAGCATTTT. This codes for CASSDGVGQPQHF.

The gene calls are TRBV5-1 and TRBJ2-5, with 11 bases lining up with TRBD2. Germline CDR1 and CDR2: SGHRS and YFSETQ. V gave up 2 bases and J gave up 1 base; unmatched junction bases: 10. The CDR3 has 18 amino acids. The CDR3 here is CASSLIRRLAGSQETQYF. As DNA, the CDR3 is TGCGCCAGCAGCTTAATTAGAAGACTAGCGGGGAGCCAAGAGACCCAGTACTTC.

This clone was detected only once. The rearrangement links TRBV19 to TRBJ1-5; 7 bases line up with TRBD1. The CDR3 has 16 residues. Looked up from germline, CDR1 is LNHDA and CDR2 is SQIVND (reference sequence). V shed 1 base and J 5 bases; nucleotides not matched to a gene: 8. This CDR3 reads CASSIVTGVEYQPQHF. In nucleotides, the CDR3 is TGTGCCAGTAGTATAGTTACAGGGGTGGAATATCAGCCCCAGCATTTT.

The chain is built from TRBV6-9 and TRBJ2-1; D gene ambiguous. V was pared by 4 bases and J by 7 bases, with 17 bases between. This CDR3 is built from 15 residues. The germline V gene has CDR1 MNHGY and CDR2 SVAAGI. The CDR3 DNA reads as TGTGCCAGCAGTTGCGTCCCAATTTATCCGAATGAGCAGTTCTTC. Protein sequence: CASSCVPIYPNEQFF.

V usage is TRBV6-6 and J usage is TRBJ2-5; 11 bases match TRBD2. The CDR3 has 14 amino acids. Germline values: CDR1 MNHNY, CDR2 SVGAGI (reference sequence). J was trimmed by 4 bases and V by 6 bases; bases with no gene match: 4. CDR3 sequence (DNA): TGTGCCAGCAGCGCGACTAGCGGGGCAGAGACCCAGTACTTC. As protein: CASSATSGAETQYF.

This clone was detected only once. The chain recombines TRBV4-1 with TRBJ1-5; 8 bases line up with TRBD1. The CDR3 extends over 15 amino acids. V shed 3 bases, J shed 6 bases, and the junction held 7 bases outside the gene matches. From germline, CDR1 is MGHRA and CDR2 YSYEKL. The CDR3: CASSQRTGTGQPQHF. The CDR3, as DNA: TGCGCCAGCAGCCAGAGAACAGGGACAGGTCAGCCCCAGCATTTT.

This rearrangement joins TRBV10-2 to TRBJ1-1; TRBD1 agrees at 8 bases. This CDR3 has 13 amino acids. Germline lookup yields CDR1 WSHSY and CDR2 SAAADI. V lost 5 bases and J lost 6; bases outside the gene matches: 5. CDR3 DNA sequence: TGCGCCAGCAGTTCAGGGGGCGCGGCTGAAGCTTTCTTT. It translates to CASSSGGAAEAFF.

The CDR3 protein is CAISEASGNQPQHF. DNA for the CDR3: TGTGCCATCAGTGAGGCGAGCGGGAATCAGCCCCAGCATTTT. The V and J genes are TRBV10-3 and TRBJ1-5; D call uncertain. The V gene's germline CDR1 is ENHRY and CDR2 SYGVKD. The CDR3 extends over 14 amino acids. The V gene lost 2 bases and the J gene lost 4 bases, with 9 bases spanning the gap.

The V call is TRBV2, the J call TRBJ2-3; 10 bases map to TRBD2. The trim removed 2 bases at V and 3 bases at J, leaving 2 bases unmatched. Germline V CDR1 and CDR2: SNHLY, FYNNEI. CDR3 size: 15 residues. The CDR3 loop is CASSEMGLATDTQYF. DNA for the CDR3: TGTGCCAGCAGTGAAATGGGACTAGCGACAGATACGCAGTATTTT. The variable domain in full, with the rest retrieved from reference TRBV2 and TRBJ2-3, is EPEVTQTPSHQVTQMGQEVILRCVPISNHLYFYWYRQILGQKVEFLVSFYNNEISEKSEIFDDQFSVERPDGSNFTLKIRSTKLEDSAMYFCASSEMGLATDTQYFGPGTRLTVL.

The chain recombines TRBV6-1 with TRBJ1-2; 9 bases are a match to TRBD1. The ends lost 1 base at V and 5 bases at J; junction bases unmatched: 5. This CDR3 is built from 15 residues. The germline V gene encodes CDR1 MNHNS and CDR2 SASEGT. Here the CDR3 DNA reads TGTGCCAGCAGTGAAGGGGGGACAGGGTCATATGGCTACACCTTC. Protein product: CASSEGGTGSYGYTF.

The chain recombines TRBV5-1 with TRBJ1-2, with D uncertain. CDR3 length: 15 residues. The ends were cut back, 0 bases at V and 3 bases at J, with 12 bases in the middle. CDR1 and CDR2 (germline): SGHRS, YFSETQ. CDR3 sequence reads: CASSLASAGDYGYTF. In DNA form, the CDR3 reads TGCGCCAGCAGCTTGGCGAGCGCGGGTGACTATGGCTACACCTTC. The whole variable domain, filled in from reference TRBV5-1 and TRBJ1-2, reads KAGVTQTPRYLIKTRGQQVTLSCSPISGHRSVSWYQQTPGQGLQFLFEYFSETQRNKGNFPGRFSGRQFSNSRSEMNVSTLELGDSALYLCASSLASAGDYGYTFGSGTRLTVV.

The rearrangement joins TRBV15 to TRBJ2-7; the D call may be TRBD1 or TRBD2 (6 bases each). Germline V lookup: CDR1 LNHNV, CDR2 YYDKDF (reference sequence). V was clipped by 1 base and J by 9 bases, with 28 bases between them. This CDR3 has 18 amino acids. The CDR3 nucleotides are TGTGCCACCAGCAGAGTCGTCGGGGGCGGGGATACAGAAATCAGGCAGTACTTC. Amino acids: CATSRVVGGGDTEIRQYF.

V usage is TRBV5-1 and J usage is TRBJ1-3; a weak D match, TRBD1 (5 bases). This CDR3 has 15 amino acids. The V end was cut by 0 bases, the J end by 1 base, with 8 bases between. Germline V gene lookup returns CDR1 SGHRS and CDR2 YFSETQ. CDR3 DNA sequence: TGCGCCAGCAGCTTGGAGTGGGGGTCTGGAAACACCATATATTTT. This codes for CASSLEWGSGNTIYF.

This clone was observed once. The gene calls are TRBV19 and TRBJ1-2; TRBD1 matches 9 bases. Germline V lookup: CDR1 LNHDA, CDR2 SQIVND (reference sequence). This CDR3 is 17 amino acids long. The junction had 18 bases not matched to a gene; V was cut back by 8 bases and J by 5 bases. This CDR3 is CASSSPVGQGNKYGYTF. The CDR3 DNA sequence: TGTGCCAGTTCCTCCCCCGTAGGACAGGGGAATAAGTATGGCTACACCTTC.

The V call is TRBV5-1, the J call TRBJ1-1, with D perhaps matching TRBD1 (6 bases). CDR3 length equals 13 residues. Trimming stripped 7 bases from V and 6 bases from J, with 16 bases between. Germline CDR1 is SGHRS and CDR2 is YFSETQ. CDR3 coding DNA: TGCGCCAGCGGGAAACAGGGATTCGCTGAAGCTTTCTTT. It yields the protein CASGKQGFAEAFF.

This sequence joins TRBV30 and TRBJ1-6, with a weak D call TRBD1 (5 bases). Per the germline V gene, CDR1 is GTSNPN and CDR2 is SVGIG (reference sequence). The V end was cut by 2 bases, the J end by 0 bases, with 11 bases between. This CDR3 is 16 amino acids long. CDR3 amino acids: CAWSRGGSSYNSPLHF. The CDR3 nucleotides read TGTGCCTGGAGTCGTGGGGGAAGCTCCTATAATTCACCCCTCCACTTT.

The chain has TRBV18 and TRBJ2-2, with no clear D. Germline CDR1 is KGHSH and CDR2 is LQKENI. V was trimmed by 3 bases and J by 3 bases, leaving 14 bases between them. CDR3 size: 16 residues. Here the CDR3 DNA reads TGTGCCAGCTCACCGTTTGACCCGGATTACACCGGGGAGCTGTTTTTT. It is translated as CASSPFDPDYTGELFF.

The chain couples TRBV2 to TRBJ2-3; no definite D call. Trimming removed 7 bases at V and 0 bases at J, with 5 bases between. Per germline, CDR1 SNHLY and CDR2 FYNNEI. The CDR3 is 12 amino acids. CDR3 nucleotide sequence: TGTGCCAGCAAGCGAAGCACAGATACGCAGTATTTT. Translated: CASKRSTDTQYF.

This clone was seen a few times. The chain links TRBV5-6 to TRBJ2-7; 8 bases map to TRBD2. Germline CDR1 reads SGHDT; CDR2 reads YYEEEE. The CDR3 has 16 residues. J lost 7 bases, V lost 5 bases, and 17 bases had no gene match. This CDR3 reads CASRREGAGALGEQYF. CDR3 DNA sequence: TGTGCCAGCAGGAGGGAGGGAGCGGGGGCCTTGGGGGAGCAGTACTTC.

The chain is built from TRBV27 and TRBJ1-2; D possibly corresponds to TRBD1 (5 bases). Deletions cut 6 bases from V and 0 bases from J, with 11 bases between. The CDR3 extends over 14 amino acids. Germline-derived CDR1 and CDR2 are MNHEY and SMNVEV (reference sequence). The CDR3 loop reads CASRQDYSNYGYTF. The CDR3, as DNA: TGTGCCAGCAGACAGGACTACTCTAACTATGGCTACACCTTC.

The V call is TRBV5-1, the J call TRBJ1-3, with D tentatively TRBD1 (5 bases). The CDR3 covers 18 residues. Deletions cut 3 bases from V and 1 base from J, with 20 bases between. The germline CDR1 and CDR2 sequences are SGHRS and YFSETQ. The CDR3 sequence: CASSSEGWGRDSGNTIYF. In nucleotides, the CDR3 is TGCGCCAGCAGCTCCGAAGGGTGGGGCAGGGATTCTGGAAACACCATATATTTT.

V gene TRBV27 combines with J gene TRBJ2-2, with D hard to call. CDR3 size: 12 residues. Between the trimmed V and J ends, which lost 3 bases and 6 bases, there was a span of 5 bases. Germline V gene sequence: CDR1 MNHEY, CDR2 SMNVEV (reference sequence). The CDR3 DNA follows: TGTGCCAGCAGTTTTCGGGCCGGGGAGCTGTTTTTT. Its protein product is CASSFRAGELFF.